This T cell receptor (beta chain) comes out of a study of blood T cells in healthy people across ages. Extraction yielded at least 6 micrograms of total RNA per sample. For the second PCR, which ran for 7 to 11 cycles, a sample-barcoded 5' primer and a J-beta primer mix were used. TCRdb ran MiXCR on the 5' RACE reads and lists one entry per CDR3 protein. The sample records approximately 1.5 million distinct CDR3 sequences, approximately 42% being singletons. The sequence was collected from a woman younger than 30 in good health. Sequencing used blood.

The CDR3 reads CASSLYMPGGMNTEAFF. In DNA, the CDR3 is TGTGCCAGCAGTTTATACATGCCAGGAGGTATGAACACTGAAGCTTTCTTT. The chain carries TRBV27 and TRBJ1-1; no firm D call. Germline CDR1 is MNHEY and CDR2 is SMNVEV (reference sequence). There are 17 residues in the CDR3. Trimming removed 1 base at V and 0 bases at J, with 15 bases between.